The clone carrying this T cell receptor beta chain was seen many times. The CDR3 end lies 3 residues beyond the end of the read and is filled in from the germline J gene. This sample is drawn from a study of T cell clonality in common variable immunodeficiency. There are 16 residues in the CDR3. Losses at the gene ends were 3 bases for V and 6 bases for J; bases not matched to a gene: 9. Profiling relied on immunoSEQ multiplex PCR, and the TCRdb table lists in-frame clones only, not all of them. The sample lists under 50,000 clones, none appearing once, the ten largest making up about 1.9%. The sequence was collected from a person between 18 and 75 years old in good health. The material sequenced was peripheral blood mononuclear cells. The chain is built from TRBV12-3 or TRBV12-4 and TRBJ1-5, with 9 bases fitting TRBD1. The CDR3 is CASSFSGQGWPQPQHF. CDR3 DNA (partial): TGTGCCAGCAGTTTCTCGGGACAGGGCTGGCCTCAGCCC.